These 25 T cell receptor beta chains share one sample of origin, sequenced in a study of CD8+ T cells in alopecia areata. Extraction and reverse transcription of RNA yielded cDNA as the sequencing template. Clones were sequenced by immunoSEQ multiplex PCR, and TCRdb holds only the in-frame ones, with some missing. The data contain some 170,000 clones, 50% to 70% of them singletons. The specimen was CD4+ T cells sorted from blood, collected at week 0. These receptors all stem from a human donor with alopecia areata.

The chain carries TRBV29-1 and TRBJ2-5; D not resolved. Germline CDR1 and CDR2: SQVTM and ANQGSEA. Trimming removed 3 bases from V and 0 bases from J, with 8 bases in between. The CDR3 totals 13 residues. The chain's CDR3 is CSVDSTYQETQYF. CDR3 nucleotide sequence: TGCAGCGTTGACTCGACGTACCAAGAGACCCAGTACTTC.

This chain connects TRBV29-1 to TRBJ2-7; 9 nucleotides line up with TRBD1. Germline assignment: CDR1 SQVTM and CDR2 ANQGSEA. V shed 4 bases and J 3 bases; nucleotides not matched to a gene: 7. The CDR3 has 14 amino acids. CDR3 nucleotides: TGCAGCGTTGTGGTGGGACAGGGCAGCTACGAGCAGTACTTC. Translating it yields CSVVVGQGSYEQYF.

The rearrangement links TRBV10-3 to TRBJ2-3; D is ambiguous. Between the trimmed V and J ends, which lost 1 base and 1 base, there was a span of 3 bases. Germline V gene data show CDR1 as ENHRY and CDR2 as SYGVKD. This CDR3 comprises 13 residues. This chain's CDR3 is CAISEFRTDTQYF. The DNA of the CDR3 is TGTGCCATCAGTGAGTTTCGCACAGATACGCAGTATTTT.

In its sample, this clone was seen a few times. J is TRBJ1-2 and V is TRBV7-2, with a tentative D call TRBD1 (6 bases). CDR1 and CDR2 (germline): SGHTA, FQGNSA. Trimming left V 3 bases short and J 4 bases short, with 15 bases between. This CDR3 region has 15 residues. CDR3 amino acids: CASSLGGLDPYGYTF. In DNA form, the CDR3 reads TGTGCCAGCAGCTTGGGGGGGCTAGATCCCTATGGCTACACCTTC.

V usage is TRBV30 and J usage is TRBJ1-5; no clear D. The CDR3 length is 13 residues. V was clipped by 3 bases and J by 4 bases, with 10 bases between them. CDR1 is GTSNPN and CDR2 is SVGIG in the germline V gene (reference sequence). The CDR3 region has the DNA TGTGCCTGGAGGAGGGATTGGAATCAGCCCCAGCATTTT. It codes for CAWRRDWNQPQHF.

There are a few counts of this clone. The rearrangement joins TRBV7-3 to TRBJ2-2; D call uncertain. CDR1 is SGHTA and CDR2 is FQGTGA in the germline V gene. The CDR3 runs to 13 residues. V lost 0 bases and J 6 bases, leaving 5 bases between the germline ends. DNA for the CDR3: TGTGCCAGCAGCTTAACGAGCGCCGGGGAGCTGTTTTTT. Protein sequence: CASSLTSAGELFF.

The V call is TRBV5-1, the J call TRBJ2-3; TRBD2 is a possible D gene (6 bases). Trimming took off 1 base at V and 0 bases at J, with 12 bases between the two ends. The length of the CDR3 is 16 residues. Germline CDR1 SGHRS, CDR2 YFSETQ. The CDR3 loop reads CASSLTGTPSTDTQYF. The CDR3 DNA is TGCGCCAGCAGCTTGACTGGGACTCCCAGCACAGATACGCAGTATTTT.

V and J are TRBV20-1 and TRBJ2-5; D is uncertain. The CDR3 is 11 residues long. CDR1 DFQATT and CDR2 SNEGSKA come from the germline V gene (reference sequence). Trimming pared 3 bases from V and 5 bases from J, leaving 7 bases between. The CDR3 DNA sequence: TGCAGTGCTAGGCCGTTGGAGACCCAGTACTTC. Protein product: CSARPLETQYF.

CDR3 coding DNA: TGTGCCAGCGGCTTCGGGGAGCTGTTTTTT. Translated, it gives CASGFGELFF. The chain links TRBV27 to TRBJ2-2; D gene uncertain. The V gene's germline CDR1 is MNHEY and CDR2 SMNVEV (reference sequence). The ends were cut back, 8 bases at V and 7 bases at J, with 5 bases in the middle. The CDR3 sequence is 10 residues long.

This clone was counted between two and nine times. The rearrangement joins TRBV6-5 to TRBJ2-7, with D perhaps matching TRBD1 or TRBD2 (5 bases each). CDR3 length equals 15 residues. V was shortened by 2 bases and J by 2 bases, with 13 bases between the two germline ends. Germline CDR1 MNHEY, CDR2 SVGAGI. The CDR3 sequence: CASSYLGTVAYEQYF. Here the CDR3 DNA reads TGTGCCAGCAGTTACCTGGGGACGGTTGCCTACGAGCAGTACTTC.

This clone was counted only a few times. The chain links TRBV20-1 to TRBJ1-1; D is uncertain. Per germline, CDR1 DFQATT and CDR2 SNEGSKA (reference sequence). CDR3 length equals 11 residues. V lost 3 bases to trimming and J lost 11 bases, with 13 bases between them. The DNA for the CDR3 is TGCAGTGCTAGGCGGAATGATAGGGCTTTCTTT. Amino acid sequence: CSARRNDRAFF.

This chain connects TRBV6-5 to TRBJ2-7, with a tentative D call TRBD1 (6 bases). The germline V and J ends were trimmed by 6 bases and 2 bases, with 14 bases remaining between them. Germline CDR1 and CDR2: MNHEY and SVGAGI. This CDR3 comprises 14 residues. The CDR3 sequence is CASSRTGTPYEQYF. CDR3 nucleotide sequence: TGTGCCAGCAGCAGGACCGGGACACCCTACGAGCAGTACTTC.

The V call is TRBV5-6, the J call TRBJ1-2; TRBD1 aligns across 9 bases. The germline CDR1 and CDR2 sequences are SGHDT and YYEEEE. V dropped 5 bases and J dropped 4; count of bases not matched to a gene: 6. The CDR3 loop spans 14 amino acids. CDR3 region: CASSPQGAPYGYTF. The CDR3 region has the DNA TGTGCCAGCAGTCCACAGGGGGCCCCCTATGGCTACACCTTC.

This clone has more than one count but fewer than ten. This chain links TRBV10-3 with TRBJ2-7; D ambiguous. The germline V and J ends were trimmed by 0 bases and 0 bases, with 3 bases remaining between them. The germline CDR1 and CDR2 sequences are ENHRY and SYGVKD. CDR3 length: 13 amino acids. The CDR3 sequence is CAISESHSYEQYF. The DNA of the CDR3 is TGTGCCATCAGTGAGTCGCACTCCTACGAGCAGTACTTC.

The rearrangement joins TRBV4-1 to TRBJ2-7; TRBD1 matches 7 bases. With 10 bases clipped from V and 6 bases from J, the junction kept 18 bases outside the gene matches. This CDR3 spans 15 amino acids. Germline CDR1 reads MGHRA; CDR2 reads YSYEKL. The CDR3 DNA sequence: TGCGCCACCGCAAACCTAGGGGACAGAATGGTCGAGCAGTACTTC. It translates to CATANLGDRMVEQYF.

This chain uses TRBV29-1 with TRBJ1-4; perhaps TRBD1 as D (6 bases). CDR3 size: 13 residues. Germline lookup yields CDR1 SQVTM and CDR2 ANQGSEA. Trimming shortened V by 2 bases and J by 10 bases, and 14 bases separated the two germline ends. The CDR3: CSVERGSRGKLFF. CDR3 nucleotides: TGCAGCGTTGAACGTGGGTCCAGGGGAAAACTGTTTTTT.

The chain joins TRBV7-9 to TRBJ1-2; no clear D. In germline, CDR1 is SEHNR, CDR2 FQNEAQ (reference sequence). V gave up 1 base and J gave up 4 bases, with 4 bases separating them. The CDR3 consists of 12 residues. The CDR3 nucleotides read TGTGCCAGCAGCTTAGACAGCTATGGCTACACCTTC. Translated: CASSLDSYGYTF. The full variable domain, in which reference TRBV7-9 and TRBJ1-2 provide the parts outside the CDR3, is DTGVSQNPRHKITKRGQNVTFRCDPISEHNRLYWYRQTLGQGPEFLTYFQNEAQLEKSRLLSDRFSAERPKGSFSTLEIQRTEQGDSAMYLCASSLDSYGYTFGSGTRLTVV.

This clone was detected only a few times. The genes are TRBV30 and TRBJ1-1, with D uncertain. From germline, CDR1 is GTSNPN and CDR2 SVGIG (reference sequence). Trimming pared 2 bases from V and 8 bases from J, leaving 9 bases between. The CDR3 length is 11 residues. The CDR3 is CAWSRKFEAFF. CDR3 DNA: TGTGCCTGGAGTAGGAAGTTCGAAGCTTTCTTT.

This CDR3 reads CASSYRGAYEQYF. CDR3 sequence (DNA): TGTGCCAGCAGTTACAGGGGGGCCTACGAGCAGTACTTC. The chain recombines TRBV6-5 with TRBJ2-7; D is tentatively TRBD1 or TRBD2 (6 bases each). Germline CDR1 is MNHEY and CDR2 is SVGAGI. V was clipped by 2 bases and J by 2 bases, with 7 bases between them. CDR3 length: 13 amino acids.

The V gene is TRBV25-1, the J gene TRBJ2-5; D gene ambiguous. The CDR3 covers 11 residues. The germline V and J ends were trimmed by 3 bases and 14 bases, with 13 bases remaining between them. CDR1 is MGHDK and CDR2 is SYGVNS in the germline V gene. The CDR3 region is CASSDDRNVYF. Written as DNA, the CDR3 is TGTGCCAGCAGTGACGATAGGAACGTTTACTTC.

This clone has a single count. The same CDR3 can be traced to other DNA sequences in this sample. V gene TRBV29-1 combines with J gene TRBJ2-7; D is undetermined. V was clipped by 4 bases and J by 2 bases, with 6 bases between them. Germline V gene data show CDR1 as SQVTM and CDR2 as ANQGSEA. CDR3 length: 11 amino acids. CDR3 in DNA: TGCAGCGTTGCGGCCGCCTACGAGCAGTACTTC. As protein: CSVAAAYEQYF.

This chain connects TRBV27 to TRBJ1-6, with no clear D. The CDR3 is 15 amino acids. V was shortened by 6 bases and J by 5 bases, with 14 bases between the two germline ends. Germline V CDR1 and CDR2: MNHEY, SMNVEV (reference sequence). CDR3 sequence reads: CASSKDRKDNSPLHF. Written as DNA, the CDR3 is TGTGCCAGCAGCAAGGATAGGAAGGATAATTCACCCCTCCACTTT.

This clone was picked up a small number of times. The chain combines TRBV15 with TRBJ1-5; 7 bases map to TRBD1. The CDR3 is 16 amino acids. In germline, CDR1 is LNHNV, CDR2 YYDKDF (reference sequence). After removal of 0 bases from V and 1 base from J, the junction contained 3 bases not matched to a gene. CDR3 residues: CATSRDSDRSNQPQHF. For the CDR3, the DNA is TGTGCCACCAGCAGAGATTCGGACAGGAGCAATCAGCCCCAGCATTTT.

V is TRBV5-1 and J is TRBJ1-2; TRBD1 matches 9 bases. The CDR3 length is 15 residues. The V gene end was trimmed by 0 bases and the J gene end by 6 bases; junction bases not matched to a gene: 6. Germline CDR1 and CDR2: SGHRS and YFSETQ. The CDR3 DNA sequence: TGCGCCAGCAGCTTGGCCGGAAACAGGGGGCATGGCTACACCTTC. Translated, it gives CASSLAGNRGHGYTF.

V and J are TRBV2 and TRBJ2-1; D remains ambiguous. The ends were cut back, 6 bases at V and 6 bases at J, with 9 bases in the middle. The CDR3 is made up of 12 amino acids. The germline V gene encodes CDR1 SNHLY and CDR2 FYNNEI. Written as DNA, the CDR3 is TGTGCCAGCAGCCTGTTGAGCAATGAGCAGTTCTTC. Translated, it gives CASSLLSNEQFF.